The 18 T cell receptor beta chains below come from one sample, sequenced in a study of shared clonotypes between healthy human individuals. Assay: immunoSEQ multiplex PCR; the TCRdb copy retains only in-frame clones and omits some. The data hold 150,000 to 200,000 clones, with about 66% observed a single time. The sample taken for sequencing was memory CD4+ T cells sorted from blood. The subset denotes: CD45RA-negative fraction. These receptors were obtained from a man younger than 40 in good health.

This chain uses TRBV18 with TRBJ2-7; 11 bases align to TRBD2. V gave up 4 bases and J gave up 3 bases; unmatched junction bases: 8. The CDR3 runs 16 residues. Germline values: CDR1 KGHSH, CDR2 LQKENI. The CDR3 sequence is CASSQGLAGKLYEQYF. The CDR3 bases are TGTGCCAGCTCACAAGGACTAGCGGGTAAACTCTACGAGCAGTACTTC. Together with reference TRBV18 and TRBJ2-7, the CDR3 gives the full variable domain: NAGVMQNPRHLVRRRGQEARLRCSPMKGHSHVYWYRQLPEEGLKFMVYLQKENIIDESGMPKERFSAEFPKEGPSILRIQQVVRGDSAAYFCASSQGLAGKLYEQYFGPGTRLTVT.

The rearrangement uses TRBV5-5 and TRBJ2-7; possibly TRBD2 for D (6 bases). Trimming left V 3 bases short and J 2 bases short, with 18 bases between. Germline loops: CDR1 SGHKS, CDR2 YYEKEE (reference sequence). This CDR3 is built from 16 residues. CDR3 sequence: CASSYRTGDHAYEQYF. The CDR3 nucleotides read TGTGCCAGCAGCTACCGGACGGGGGACCACGCCTACGAGCAGTACTTC.

In its sample, this clone was seen a few times. The V gene is TRBV18, the J gene TRBJ2-3; D not certain. Germline V CDR1 and CDR2: KGHSH, LQKENI. This CDR3 comprises 12 residues. Trimming removed 1 base at V and 5 bases at J, with 4 bases between. In DNA form, the CDR3 reads TGTGCCAGCTCACCACTGAGAGATACGCAGTATTTT. It translates to CASSPLRDTQYF.

This rearrangement joins TRBV29-1 to TRBJ1-3, with no clear D. V lost 6 bases, J lost 0 bases, and 6 bases lay in between. The CDR3 has 12 residues. The germline V gene has CDR1 SQVTM and CDR2 ANQGSEA. In DNA form, the CDR3 reads TGCAGCGTCAGTAGCTCTGGAAACACCATATATTTT. Its protein is CSVSSSGNTIYF.

The rearrangement uses TRBV9 and TRBJ2-7; 7 bases match TRBD2. CDR1 SGDLS and CDR2 YYNGEE come from the germline V gene. Trimming removed 1 base from V and 1 base from J; junction bases left unmatched: 5. CDR3 length equals 15 residues. The CDR3 here is CASSVQPGGSYEQYF. CDR3 nucleotide sequence: TGTGCCAGCAGCGTACAACCGGGAGGTTCCTACGAGCAGTACTTC.

The genes are TRBV29-1 and TRBJ2-3; possible D gene TRBD1, 6 bases. The length of the CDR3 is 13 residues. V was cut by 3 bases and J by 1 base, with 8 bases left in between. Germline V CDR1 and CDR2: SQVTM, ANQGSEA. CDR3 sequence (DNA): TGCAGCGTTGAGACAGGAGGCACAGATACGCAGTATTTT. It specifies CSVETGGTDTQYF.

This clone was seen a handful of times. Being one base from a much bigger clone, this may be a read error. At the DNA level, this CDR3 is encoded by other sequences in the same sample as well. The chain employs TRBV5-6 and TRBJ1-1; D possibly corresponds to TRBD1 (5 bases). V was trimmed by 2 bases and J by 1 base, leaving 6 bases between them. The CDR3 length is 13 residues. The germline V gene encodes CDR1 SGHDT and CDR2 YYEEEE. The CDR3 sequence: CASSFGGNTEAFF. The CDR3 coding sequence is TGTGCCAGCAGCTTTGGGGGGAACACTGAAGCTTTCTTT.

The chain employs TRBV6-5 and TRBJ2-2; possible D gene TRBD2, 6 bases. With 0 bases removed from V and 7 bases from J, the gap between germline ends came to 6 bases. The germline gives CDR1 MNHEY, CDR2 SVGAGI. The CDR3 loop spans 13 amino acids. CDR3 coding DNA: TGTGCCAGCAGTTACTCCGGGGGCGGGGAGCTGTTTTTT. Translation: CASSYSGGGELFF.

This chain uses TRBV18 with TRBJ2-1, with 11 bases that match TRBD2. Germline CDR1 and CDR2: KGHSH and LQKENI. Germline trimming cut 5 bases from V and 9 bases from J; bases unmatched to any gene: 12. This CDR3 region has 16 residues. The CDR3 region is CASSSLAGGAQFEQFF. CDR3 bases: TGTGCCAGCTCATCCTTAGCGGGGGGGGCACAATTTGAGCAGTTCTTC.

About this clone itself: This is likely an artifact of a read error, given a far larger clone one base away. Other nucleotide sequences in the sample specify the same CDR3. This chain uses TRBV5-4 with TRBJ2-5; D is possibly TRBD2 (6 bases). The V gene's germline CDR1 is SGHNT and CDR2 YYREEE (reference sequence). Trimming pared 5 bases from V and 0 bases from J, leaving 14 bases between. This CDR3 has 15 residues. DNA of the CDR3: TGTGCCAGCAGTGGAGGACTAACCAACCAAGAGACCCAGTACTTC. This sequence encodes CASSGGLTNQETQYF.

The genes are TRBV28 and TRBJ1-2; 8 bases fit TRBD1. The CDR3 contains 14 residues. Germline loops: CDR1 MDHEN, CDR2 SYDVKM. Unmatched junction bases numbered 11, after V lost 6 bases and J lost 8 bases. The CDR3 reads CASRAGGGVRGYTF. CDR3 sequence (DNA): TGTGCCAGCAGGGCAGGGGGCGGGGTGCGGGGCTACACCTTC.

The J gene is TRBJ2-1, the V gene TRBV27; a possible D gene is TRBD1 (5 bases). Trimming pared 6 bases from V and 5 bases from J, leaving 11 bases between. Germline lookup yields CDR1 MNHEY and CDR2 SMNVEV (reference sequence). The CDR3 is 13 residues long. CDR3 sequence reads: CASSQGLHNEQFF. The CDR3 coding sequence is TGTGCCAGCAGCCAGGGTCTCCACAATGAGCAGTTCTTC.

The V gene is TRBV18, the J gene TRBJ2-5, with TRBD2 matching 16 bases. This CDR3 is built from 17 residues. The junction had 5 bases not matched to a gene; V was cut back by 3 bases and J by 4 bases. Per the germline V gene, CDR1 is KGHSH and CDR2 is LQKENI. The CDR3 nucleotides are TGTGCCAGCTCACCGGGACTAGCGGGAGGGCTCGTAGAGACCCAGTACTTC. Translation: CASSPGLAGGLVETQYF. Looking up the rest from reference TRBV18 and TRBJ2-5 gives the full variable domain: NAGVMQNPRHLVRRRGQEARLRCSPMKGHSHVYWYRQLPEEGLKFMVYLQKENIIDESGMPKERFSAEFPKEGPSILRIQQVVRGDSAAYFCASSPGLAGGLVETQYFGPGTRLLVL.

The chain carries TRBV10-1 and TRBJ2-3; D unclear. The V gene's germline CDR1 is WNHNN and CDR2 SYGVQD (reference sequence). This CDR3 comprises 14 residues. The germline V and J ends were trimmed by 3 bases and 2 bases, with 9 bases remaining between them. The CDR3 nucleotides are TGCGCCAGCAGTGACGCCGGATCCACAGATACGCAGTATTTT. Translation gives CASSDAGSTDTQYF.

The CDR3 region has the DNA TGTGCCAGCAGCTTGGGCTCCGGGCAGGGAACCTCCGAGCAGTACTTC. Protein product: CASSLGSGQGTSEQYF. The chain has TRBV5-4 and TRBJ2-7; D perhaps matches TRBD1 (5 bases). CDR3 length equals 16 residues. Germline V CDR1 and CDR2: SGHNT, YYREEE (reference sequence). The ends were cut back, 0 bases at V and 6 bases at J, with 19 bases in the middle.

V usage is TRBV27 and J usage is TRBJ2-7, with D uncertain. Germline V gene lookup returns CDR1 MNHEY and CDR2 SMNVEV (reference sequence). This CDR3 contains 14 residues. Trimming removed 0 bases at V and 6 bases at J, with 12 bases between. DNA for the CDR3: TGTGCCAGCAGTTTATCGACTGTTTCGGCCGAGCAGTACTTC. Amino acids: CASSLSTVSAEQYF.

The V and J genes are TRBV7-3 and TRBJ2-1; D is unresolved. The CDR3 runs to 16 residues. V was pared by 3 bases and J by 6 bases, with 18 bases between. CDR1 and CDR2 (germline): SGHTA, FQGTGA. CDR3 loop: CASSFPRVQVGNEQFF. CDR3 in DNA: TGTGCCAGCAGCTTTCCCCGCGTGCAGGTAGGCAATGAGCAGTTCTTC.

In this sample, this clone turned up many times. The V gene is TRBV9, the J gene TRBJ2-1; 9 positions match TRBD2. Germline CDR1 reads SGDLS; CDR2 reads YYNGEE. Trimming took 2 bases from V and 5 from J; bases not matched to a gene: 5. This CDR3 spans 15 amino acids. CDR3: CASSVGTSLDNEQFF. CDR3 DNA sequence: TGTGCCAGCAGCGTCGGGACTAGCCTCGACAATGAGCAGTTCTTC.